These 10 T cell receptor beta chains were all obtained from the same sample, sequenced in a study of tumor-infiltrating lymphocytes in primary liver carcinoma. Unsorted whole blood yielded blood RNA, and germline DNA was extracted as well. Constant-region priming of around 500 ng total RNA yielded TCR beta cDNA. Three nested multiplex PCR rounds, a slightly modified ARM-PCR method, built the TCR beta libraries. The first two PCR rounds, around 11 cycles each, used TRBV1-TRBV30 forward primers and a C-beta reverse primer. TCRdb reprocessed the multiplex PCR reads via MiXCR and lists one record per CDR3 protein. The sample yields over 250,000 distinct CDR3 sequences, approximately 54% seen once. Sample: peripheral blood. The receptor set was obtained from a woman in her thirties with primary liver carcinoma and hepatitis B virus infection.

The table lists this clonotype with a few counts. The chain carries TRBV7-9 and TRBJ2-7, with TRBD1 as a possible D gene (6 bases). CDR1 is SEHNR and CDR2 is FQNEAQ in the germline V gene (reference sequence). The CDR3 sequence is 15 residues long. V was pared by 1 base and J by 1 base, with 11 bases between. The DNA for the CDR3 is TGTGCCAGCAGCTTAGGACAGGTGCTTTCCTACGAGCAGTACTTC. This codes for CASSLGQVLSYEQYF.

Details on this clonotype: At one boundary the junction diverges from the germline segment, which might be a read error. The chain uses TRBV11-2 and TRBJ2-7; D gene ambiguous. The CDR3 extends over 12 amino acids. The germline CDR1 and CDR2 sequences are SGHAT and FQNNGV. The chain's CDR3 is CASSLSFVEQYF. Written as DNA, the CDR3 is TGTGCAAGCAGCTTAAGTTTCGTCGAGCAGTACTTC.

Concerning this clonotype itself: A read error is likely, as this CDR3 ends without the conserved phenylalanine or tryptophan. The chain employs TRBV11-2 and TRBJ1-4; D gene ambiguous. Germline-derived CDR1 and CDR2 are SGHAT and FQNNGV. There are 13 residues in the CDR3. CDR3 protein: CASSLGLDEELFS. In DNA, the CDR3 is TGTGCCAGCAGCTTAGGATTGGATGAAGAACTGTTTTCT.

Note on this clonotype: A much larger clone differs by one base, so this may be a read error. The chain has TRBV4-1 and TRBJ2-5; 8 bases are a match to TRBD1. The germline V gene encodes CDR1 MGHRA and CDR2 YSYEKL. Trimming removed 6 bases from V and 5 bases from J; junction bases left unmatched: 14. This CDR3 comprises 16 residues. The CDR3 bases are TGCGCCAGCAGGCAGCCCGGACAGGGAGGTTTGGAGACCCAGTACTTC. Residues: CASRQPGQGGLETQYF.

This chain links TRBV7-9 with TRBJ2-1, with 8 bases identical to TRBD1. Germline V gene lookup returns CDR1 SEHNR and CDR2 FQNEAQ (reference sequence). The CDR3 is 17 residues long. V lost 4 bases to trimming and J lost 7 bases; unmatched junction nucleotides: 15. Here the CDR3 reads CASSSTFLDTGGNEQFF. CDR3 sequence (DNA): TGTGCCAGCAGCTCCACTTTTCTCGACACAGGGGGGAATGAGCAGTTCTTC.

This clonotype showed up just a few times. V usage is TRBV5-6 and J usage is TRBJ1-4; D gene unclear. The V gene lost 6 bases and the J gene lost 6 bases, with 15 bases spanning the gap. The CDR3 has 14 amino acids. In germline, CDR1 is SGHDT, CDR2 YYEEEE. The CDR3 loop is CASTAQPQDEKLFF. The CDR3 nucleotides are TGTGCCAGCACAGCACAGCCGCAGGATGAAAAACTGTTTTTT.

This clonotype was seen a handful of times. The chain carries TRBV6-2 or TRBV6-3 and TRBJ1-5; maybe TRBD1 (6 bases). The CDR3 extends over 14 amino acids. V shed 5 bases and J shed 9 bases, with 17 bases lying between them. Germline values: CDR1 MNHEY, CDR2 SVGEGT. The CDR3: CASSAMGGPRPQHF. The CDR3 DNA is TGTGCCAGCAGTGCGATGGGGGGCCCTAGGCCCCAGCATTTT.

This clonotype came up a few times. The V gene is TRBV4-1, the J gene TRBJ2-3, with unresolved D. CDR1 MGHRA and CDR2 YSYEKL come from the germline V gene. CDR3 length: 14 residues. V was clipped by 4 bases and J by 4 bases, with 12 bases between them. CDR3 nucleotides: TGCGCCAGCAGCCCCCGACCTAGTTCAGATACGCAGTATTTT. Its protein is CASSPRPSSDTQYF.

With respect to this clonotype: The CDR3 does not close with the conserved phenylalanine or tryptophan, likely indicating a read error. This chain uses TRBV11-2 with TRBJ2-1; D gene ambiguous. CDR1 is SGHAT, CDR2 FQNNGV, per germline. This CDR3 has 14 amino acids. The CDR3 nucleotides are TGTGCCAGCAACTTAGGCTGGTCCCACAATGAGCAGTTCTCC. This codes for CASNLGWSHNEQFS.

A remark on this clonotype: Mismatch with germline at one junction end may stem from a read error. The chain is built from TRBV4-1 and TRBJ1-6; 9 nucleotides line up with TRBD1. The CDR3 sequence is 15 residues long. The germline gives CDR1 MGHRA, CDR2 YSYEKL. DNA of the CDR3: TGCGCCAGCAGCCAAGCCGGACAGGGGAATTCACCCTTCCACTTT. Translating gives CASSQAGQGNSPFHF.